Each of the 27 T cell receptor beta chains below was sequenced from the same sample in a study of memory CD4+ T cells and cytomegalovirus serostatus. Single viable CD3+CD4+CD8-CD45RO+ cells were sorted as the memory CD4+ T cells. Measured with immunoSEQ multiplex PCR; TCRdb has only the in-frame clones, and not every one. Of 80,000 or so clones in the sample, around 78% were seen once. Sample: memory CD4+ T cells from blood. The receptors originated from an adult in good health and CMV-seropositive.

Remarks on this clone: One end of the junction varies from germline; a read error may be responsible. The chain recombines TRBV19 with TRBJ2-2; 10 bases match TRBD2. The CDR3 is made up of 15 amino acids. The germline gives CDR1 LNHDA, CDR2 SQIVND (reference sequence). The CDR3, as DNA: TGTGCCAGTAATATAGCGGGGGGGAACACCGGGGAGCTGTTTTTT. It is translated as CASNIAGGNTGELFF. The entire variable domain, with the rest obtained from reference TRBV19 and TRBJ2-2, is as follows: DGGITQSPKYLFRKEGQNVTLSCEQNLNHDAMYWYRQDPGQGLRLIYYSQIVNDFQKGDIAEGYSVSREKKESFPLTVTSAQKNPTAFYLCASNIAGGNTGELFFGEGSRLTVL.

The chain couples TRBV10-2 to TRBJ2-5; the D is unclear. This CDR3 contains 13 residues. CDR1 and CDR2 (germline): WSHSY, SAAADI. The ends were cut back, 0 bases at V and 7 bases at J, with 9 bases in the middle. The CDR3 nucleotides read TGCGCCAGCAGTGAGTCGATGGTTGGGACCCAGTACTTC. Encoded protein: CASSESMVGTQYF.

The CDR3 DNA is TGTGCCACCAGCAGAGATTTAAATCAGCCCCAGCATTTT. Residues: CATSRDLNQPQHF. The chain links TRBV15 to TRBJ1-5; no clear D gene. The CDR3 loop spans 13 amino acids. The germline V gene has CDR1 LNHNV and CDR2 YYDKDF (reference sequence). The germline V and J ends were trimmed by 0 bases and 4 bases, with 4 bases remaining between them.

The V gene is TRBV6-1, the J gene TRBJ2-7; D not resolved. Between the trimmed V and J ends, which lost 5 bases and 0 bases, there was a span of 11 bases. Germline CDR1 MNHNS, CDR2 SASEGT. The CDR3 consists of 14 residues. This CDR3 reads CASSLSASSYEQYF. The DNA for the CDR3 is TGTGCCAGCAGTCTAAGCGCCAGCTCCTACGAGCAGTACTTC.

The rearrangement joins TRBV19 to TRBJ2-5; either TRBD1 or TRBD2 may supply D (5 bases each). The CDR3 runs to 13 residues. Germline assignment: CDR1 LNHDA and CDR2 SQIVND (reference sequence). The V gene lost 6 bases and the J gene lost 0 bases, with 8 bases spanning the gap. CDR3 sequence: CASRPGHQETQYF. The CDR3 DNA sequence: TGTGCCAGTAGGCCGGGGCACCAAGAGACCCAGTACTTC.

The chain uses TRBV19 and TRBJ1-2, with 7 positions matching TRBD1. After removal of 11 bases from V and 7 bases from J, the junction contained 13 bases not matched to a gene. CDR1 is LNHDA and CDR2 is SQIVND in the germline V gene (reference sequence). The CDR3 runs to 13 residues. The CDR3 spells CAGSPTGESGYTF. CDR3 DNA sequence: TGTGCCGGAAGCCCCACAGGGGAATCTGGCTACACCTTC.

The chain combines TRBV30 with TRBJ1-5; 7 nucleotides line up with TRBD1. CDR1 and CDR2 from the germline V gene are GTSNPN and SVGIG (reference sequence). Germline trimming cut 0 bases from V and 2 bases from J; bases unmatched to any gene: 1. This CDR3 has 14 residues. The CDR3 DNA follows: TGTGCCTGGAGTGTAGGGACAGGCAATCAGCCCCAGCATTTT. It encodes CAWSVGTGNQPQHF.

The chain recombines TRBV18 with TRBJ2-7; 8 bases fit TRBD2. CDR3 length equals 16 residues. CDR1 is KGHSH and CDR2 is LQKENI in the germline V gene. J lost 4 bases, V lost 0 bases, and 8 bases had no gene match. CDR3 DNA: TGTGCCAGCTCACCACCGGGGACTAGTGCGCTTTACGAGCAGTACTTC. Translated: CASSPPGTSALYEQYF.

V usage is TRBV2 and J usage is TRBJ2-3; 8 bases match TRBD1. Germline CDR1 reads SNHLY; CDR2 reads FYNNEI. The V segment lost 3 bases and the J segment 3 bases; nucleotides outside the gene matches: 2. This CDR3 comprises 14 residues. CDR3 bases: TGTGCCAGCAGTGACCGACAGGGGACAGATACGCAGTATTTT. Residues: CASSDRQGTDTQYF.

CDR3 DNA: TGCAGCGTTTCGATGAACAGGGCGGGGGACTACGAGCAGTACGTC. Amino acids: CSVSMNRAGDYEQYV. V and J are TRBV29-1 and TRBJ2-7; possibly TRBD2 for D (7 bases). This CDR3 is built from 15 residues. Trimming left V 5 bases short and J 3 bases short, with 20 bases between. Germline CDR1 is SQVTM and CDR2 is ANQGSEA.

This clone has more than one count but fewer than ten. The chain combines TRBV5-1 with TRBJ1-3; 7 nucleotides agree with TRBD1. The trim removed 4 bases at V and 0 bases at J, leaving 4 bases unmatched. The length of the CDR3 is 15 residues. CDR1 and CDR2 from the germline V gene are SGHRS and YFSETQ. CDR3 residues: CASSEGTDSGNTIYF. The CDR3 DNA reads as TGCGCCAGCAGCGAGGGGACAGACTCTGGAAACACCATATATTTT.

The chain recombines TRBV18 with TRBJ1-3; 8 bases map to TRBD1. CDR1 KGHSH and CDR2 LQKENI come from the germline V gene. With V trimmed by 5 bases and J by 0 bases, 6 bases remained unmatched. The CDR3 covers 16 residues. The CDR3 nucleotides read TGTGCCAGCTCAAAGACAGGGGTCGGCTCTGGAAACACCATATATTTT. As protein: CASSKTGVGSGNTIYF.

This chain joins TRBV25-1 and TRBJ2-5; TRBD2 is a possible D gene (6 bases). CDR1 and CDR2 (germline): MGHDK, SYGVNS. The CDR3 extends over 14 amino acids. Trimming shortened V by 1 base and J by 7 bases, and 13 bases separated the two germline ends. CDR3 sequence reads: CASSESRDGGTQYF. Written as DNA, the CDR3 is TGTGCCAGCAGTGAATCTAGGGACGGGGGGACCCAGTACTTC.

This clone was detected only once. The V gene is TRBV13, the J gene TRBJ2-3, with unresolved D. Deletions cut 3 bases from V and 1 base from J, with 14 bases between. CDR3 length: 16 amino acids. Germline CDR1 and CDR2: PRHDT and FYEKMQ (reference sequence). The CDR3 spells CASSFTPLGRTDTQYF. The CDR3 bases are TGTGCCAGCAGCTTTACACCCCTGGGTCGCACAGATACGCAGTATTTT.

This clone was counted a single time. The V gene is TRBV6-1, the J gene TRBJ2-7, with D possibly being TRBD1 (5 bases). CDR1 and CDR2 from the germline V gene are MNHNS and SASEGT. CDR3 length: 13 amino acids. V lost 6 bases and J lost 1, with 10 bases in between. CDR3 residues: CASRLTASYEQYF. In DNA, the CDR3 is TGTGCCAGCAGATTGACAGCTTCCTACGAGCAGTACTTC.

This chain uses TRBV2 with TRBJ2-2; the match to TRBD1 covers 8 bases. The CDR3 runs 14 residues. V shed 8 bases, J shed 1 base, and the junction held 3 bases outside the gene matches. Per the germline V gene, CDR1 is SNHLY and CDR2 is FYNNEI. CDR3 DNA sequence: TGTGCCAGCGGGGACAGGTTGAACACCGGGGAGCTGTTTTTT. Translated, it gives CASGDRLNTGELFF.

The J gene is TRBJ1-1, the V gene TRBV9, with D maybe TRBD1 (6 bases). The CDR3 is 14 residues long. Trimming took off 4 bases at V and 5 bases at J, with 15 bases between the two ends. Per germline, CDR1 SGDLS and CDR2 YYNGEE. CDR3 nucleotides: TGTGCCAGCAGCAAAGGGGGGGTAGGGACTGAAGCTTTCTTT. This sequence encodes CASSKGGVGTEAFF.

The rearrangement links TRBV9 to TRBJ2-3; no reliable D call. Germline V gene data show CDR1 as SGDLS and CDR2 as YYNGEE. The V gene lost 2 bases and the J gene lost 1 base, with 5 bases spanning the gap. The CDR3 loop spans 13 amino acids. The CDR3 nucleotides are TGTGCCAGCAGCGTCCGTGGCACAGATACGCAGTATTTT. Translation gives CASSVRGTDTQYF. The entire variable domain, with the rest obtained from reference TRBV9 and TRBJ2-3, is as follows: DSGVTQTPKHLITATGQRVTLRCSPRSGDLSVYWYQQSLDQGLQFLIQYYNGEERAKGNILERFSAQQFPDLHSELNLSSLELGDSALYFCASSVRGTDTQYFGPGTRLTVL.

This chain joins TRBV7-2 and TRBJ2-7; 7 bases match TRBD2. CDR1 SGHTA and CDR2 FQGNSA come from the germline V gene. This CDR3 comprises 18 residues. V lost 2 bases, J lost 4 bases, and 17 bases stayed unmatched. CDR3 DNA: TGTGCCAGCAGCTTATTCGGTGTAGCGGGCGGAACCAAATACGAGCAGTACTTC. Protein: CASSLFGVAGGTKYEQYF.

This clone was seen only a few times. The chain has TRBV30 and TRBJ1-2; D is ambiguous. Trimming cost V 2 bases and J 3 bases, with 13 bases left between them. The germline CDR1 and CDR2 sequences are GTSNPN and SVGIG (reference sequence). This CDR3 is 14 amino acids long. The CDR3 DNA sequence: TGTGCCTGGAGTCTCGGGCCCGTCGACTATGGCTACACCTTC. Its translation is CAWSLGPVDYGYTF.

The genes are TRBV5-4 and TRBJ2-1; D uncertain. Germline loops: CDR1 SGHNT, CDR2 YYREEE (reference sequence). The CDR3 contains 13 residues. V was cut by 5 bases and J by 0 bases, with 6 bases left in between. CDR3 nucleotide sequence: TGTGCCAGCAGGCTAGACTCCTACAATGAGCAGTTCTTC. It codes for CASRLDSYNEQFF.

V gene TRBV4-1 combines with J gene TRBJ1-4, with D unclear. In germline, CDR1 is MGHRA, CDR2 YSYEKL. The CDR3 is 16 amino acids. The V gene lost 0 bases and the J gene lost 5 bases, with 13 bases spanning the gap. The CDR3 bases are TGCGCCAGCAGCCAAGATTGGGGTTGGGGAAATGAAAAACTGTTTTTT. It translates to CASSQDWGWGNEKLFF.

With respect to this clone: Other DNA sequences in this sample translate to the same CDR3. The rearrangement links TRBV28 to TRBJ1-1; D ambiguous. The CDR3 extends over 12 amino acids. Looked up from germline, CDR1 is MDHEN and CDR2 is SYDVKM. V was shortened by 2 bases and J by 0 bases, with 1 base between the two germline ends. DNA for the CDR3: TGTGCCAGCAGTTTAATGAACACTGAAGCTTTCTTT. Protein: CASSLMNTEAFF.

Points on this clone: The sample carries other DNA sequences with the same CDR3. V and J are TRBV5-4 and TRBJ2-3, with unresolved D. V was clipped by 3 bases and J by 0 bases, with 2 bases between them. CDR3 length equals 12 residues. CDR1 is SGHNT and CDR2 is YYREEE in the germline V gene (reference sequence). This CDR3 reads CASSSSTDTQYF. For the CDR3, the DNA is TGTGCCAGCAGCTCCAGCACAGATACGCAGTATTTT. The variable domain in full, with the rest retrieved from reference TRBV5-4 and TRBJ2-3, is ETGVTQSPTHLIKTRGQQVTLRCSSQSGHNTVSWYQQALGQGPQFIFQYYREEENGRGNFPPRFSGLQFPNYSSELNVNALELDDSALYLCASSSSTDTQYFGPGTRLTVL.

In this sample, this clone turned up a few times. The chain employs TRBV7-6 and TRBJ1-1; D is unresolved. The germline V gene encodes CDR1 SGHVS and CDR2 FNYEAQ. The CDR3 has 13 amino acids. The V and J ends lost 4 bases and 2 bases respectively, with 8 bases between them. The CDR3 nucleotides are TGTGCCAGCAGCTACGCCATTAACACTGAAGCTTTCTTT. Amino acids: CASSYAINTEAFF. Supplemented by reference TRBV7-6 and TRBJ1-1, the full variable domain reads GAGVSQSPRYKVTKRGQDVALRCDPISGHVSLYWYRQALGQGPEFLTYFNYEAQQDKSGLPNDRFSAERPEGSISTLTIQRTEQRDSAMYRCASSYAINTEAFFGQGTRLTVV.

The chain uses TRBV7-2 and TRBJ1-5; maybe TRBD1 (6 bases). Germline loops: CDR1 SGHTA, CDR2 FQGNSA. The CDR3 is made up of 14 amino acids. The V end was cut by 6 bases, the J end by 6 bases, with 15 bases between. The DNA for the CDR3 is TGTGCCAGCAGTCTGACAGGCCGGGGTCAGCCCCAGCATTTT. This translates into CASSLTGRGQPQHF. Full variable domain (outside the CDR3, taken from reference TRBV7-2 and TRBJ1-5): GAGVSQSPSNKVTEKGKDVELRCDPISGHTALYWYRQSLGQGLEFLIYFQGNSAPDKSGLPSDRFSAERTGGSVSTLTIQRTQQEDSAVYLCASSLTGRGQPQHFGDGTRLSIL.

The CDR3 reads CASSFRRETYNEQFF. In DNA, the CDR3 is TGTGCCAGCAGTTTCAGGCGGGAGACGTACAATGAGCAGTTCTTC. V usage is TRBV27 and J usage is TRBJ2-1; 7 nucleotides agree with TRBD2. CDR3 length: 15 residues. V shed 3 bases, J shed 4 bases, and the junction held 6 bases outside the gene matches. Germline V gene sequence: CDR1 MNHEY, CDR2 SMNVEV (reference sequence).